This TCR beta chain was captured in a study of shared clonotypes between healthy human individuals. Trimming cost V 3 bases and J 7 bases, with 10 bases left between them. This CDR3 spans 12 amino acids. CDR1 KGHSH and CDR2 LQKENI come from the germline V gene. At deep level, the assay was performed. TCRdb keeps only in-frame clones here, not all; method: immunoSEQ multiplex PCR. The repertoire holds about 96,000 clones, with over 40% as singletons. This clone was seen only a few times. The chain employs TRBV18 and TRBJ2-7; D might be TRBD2 (5 bases). The sequence came from a woman aged 40-49 years in good health. Some clones in this sample may be carry-over from other donors' samples. Sequenced material: PBMCs. CDR3 sequence: CASSPRPGEQYF. CDR3 coding DNA: TGTGCCAGCTCACCCCGGCCGGGGGAGCAGTACTTC.